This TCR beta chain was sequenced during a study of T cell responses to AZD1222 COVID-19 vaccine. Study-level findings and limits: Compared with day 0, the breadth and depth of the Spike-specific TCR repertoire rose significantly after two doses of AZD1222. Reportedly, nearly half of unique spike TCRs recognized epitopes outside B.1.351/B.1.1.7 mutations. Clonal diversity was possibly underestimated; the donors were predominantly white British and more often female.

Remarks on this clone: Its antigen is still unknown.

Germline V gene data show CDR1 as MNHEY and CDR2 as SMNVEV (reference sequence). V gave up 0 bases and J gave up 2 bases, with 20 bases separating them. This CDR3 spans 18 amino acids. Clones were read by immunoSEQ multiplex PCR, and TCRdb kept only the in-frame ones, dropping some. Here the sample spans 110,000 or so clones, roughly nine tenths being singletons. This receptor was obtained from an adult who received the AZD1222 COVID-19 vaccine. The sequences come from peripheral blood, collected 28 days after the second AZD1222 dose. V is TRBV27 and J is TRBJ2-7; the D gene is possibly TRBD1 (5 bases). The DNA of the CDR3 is TGTGCCAGCAGTTTATCTTCCCCGGGCAGGGCAGGAACCTACGAGCAGTACTTC. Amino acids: CASSLSSPGRAGTYEQYF.